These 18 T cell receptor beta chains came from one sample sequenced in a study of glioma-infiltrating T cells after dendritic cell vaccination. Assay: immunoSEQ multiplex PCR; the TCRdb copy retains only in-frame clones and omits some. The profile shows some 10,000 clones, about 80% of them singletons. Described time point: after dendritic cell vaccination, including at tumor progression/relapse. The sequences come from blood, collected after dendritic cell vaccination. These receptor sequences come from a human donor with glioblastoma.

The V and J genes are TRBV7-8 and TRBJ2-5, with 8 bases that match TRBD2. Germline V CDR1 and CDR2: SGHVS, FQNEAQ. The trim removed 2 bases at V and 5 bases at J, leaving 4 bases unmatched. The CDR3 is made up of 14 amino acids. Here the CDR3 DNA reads TGTGCCAGCAGCTTACCGGGGGGGCGGGAGACCCAGTACTTC. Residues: CASSLPGGRETQYF.

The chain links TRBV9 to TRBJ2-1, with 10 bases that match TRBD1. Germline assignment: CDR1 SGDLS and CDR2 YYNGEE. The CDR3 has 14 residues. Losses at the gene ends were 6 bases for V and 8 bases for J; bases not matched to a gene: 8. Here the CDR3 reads CASTWGQGNDEQFF. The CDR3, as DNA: TGTGCCAGCACATGGGGACAGGGGAACGATGAGCAGTTCTTC.

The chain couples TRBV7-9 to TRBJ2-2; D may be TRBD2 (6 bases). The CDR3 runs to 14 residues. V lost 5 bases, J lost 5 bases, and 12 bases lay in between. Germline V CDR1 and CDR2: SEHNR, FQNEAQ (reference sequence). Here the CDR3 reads CASSPGGWTGELFF. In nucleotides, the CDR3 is TGTGCCAGCAGCCCCGGGGGTTGGACCGGGGAGCTGTTTTTT.

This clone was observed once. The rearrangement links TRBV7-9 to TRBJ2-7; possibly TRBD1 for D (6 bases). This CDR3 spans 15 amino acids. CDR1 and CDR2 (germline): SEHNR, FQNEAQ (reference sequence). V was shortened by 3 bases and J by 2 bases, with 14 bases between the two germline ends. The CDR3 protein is CASSFRDTPTYEQYF. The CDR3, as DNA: TGTGCCAGCAGCTTTCGGGACACTCCAACCTACGAGCAGTACTTC.

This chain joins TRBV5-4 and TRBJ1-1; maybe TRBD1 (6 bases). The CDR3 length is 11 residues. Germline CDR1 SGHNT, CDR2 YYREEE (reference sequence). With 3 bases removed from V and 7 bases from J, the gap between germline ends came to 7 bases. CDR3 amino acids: CASSSTGEAFF. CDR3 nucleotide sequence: TGTGCCAGCAGCTCGACAGGTGAAGCTTTCTTT.

The DNA of the CDR3 is TGTGCCATCAGTGTTCAGGAGAACACTGAAGCTTTCTTT. Amino acids: CAISVQENTEAFF. The rearrangement links TRBV10-3 to TRBJ1-1; D call uncertain. Trimming took off 4 bases at V and 1 base at J, with 7 bases between the two ends. This CDR3 has 13 amino acids. Germline values: CDR1 ENHRY, CDR2 SYGVKD.

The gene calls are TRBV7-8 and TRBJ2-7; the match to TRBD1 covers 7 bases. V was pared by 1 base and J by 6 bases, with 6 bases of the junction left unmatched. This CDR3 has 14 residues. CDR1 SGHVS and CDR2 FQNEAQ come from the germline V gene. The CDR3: CASSLVRGHPEQYF. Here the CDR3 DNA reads TGTGCCAGCAGCTTAGTGAGGGGGCACCCCGAGCAGTACTTC.

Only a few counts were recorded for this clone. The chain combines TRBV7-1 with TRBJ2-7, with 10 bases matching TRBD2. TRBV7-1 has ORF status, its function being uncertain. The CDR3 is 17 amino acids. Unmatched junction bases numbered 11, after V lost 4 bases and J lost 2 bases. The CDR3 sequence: CASSYLPSGRAAYEQYF. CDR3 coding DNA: TGTGCCAGCAGCTATCTACCCAGCGGGAGGGCTGCCTACGAGCAGTACTTC.

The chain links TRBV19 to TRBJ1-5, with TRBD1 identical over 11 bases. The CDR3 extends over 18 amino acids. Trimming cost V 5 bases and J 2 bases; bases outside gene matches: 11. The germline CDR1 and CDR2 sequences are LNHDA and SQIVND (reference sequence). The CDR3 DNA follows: TGTGCCAGTAGTGTTGGACAGGGGGCACGGATTGGCAATCAGCCCCAGCATTTT. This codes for CASSVGQGARIGNQPQHF.

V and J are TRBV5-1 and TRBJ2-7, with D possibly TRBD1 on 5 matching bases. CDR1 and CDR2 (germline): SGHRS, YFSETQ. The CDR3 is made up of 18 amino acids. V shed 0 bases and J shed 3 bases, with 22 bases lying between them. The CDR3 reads CASSLAWGSPSSFYEQYF. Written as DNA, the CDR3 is TGCGCCAGCAGCTTGGCCTGGGGCTCCCCTTCAAGTTTCTACGAGCAGTACTTC.

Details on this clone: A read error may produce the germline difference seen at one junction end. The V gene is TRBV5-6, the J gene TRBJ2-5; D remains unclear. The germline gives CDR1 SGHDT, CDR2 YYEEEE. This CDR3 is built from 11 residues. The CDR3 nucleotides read TGTGCCAACAGCTCTCAAGAGACCCAGTACTTC. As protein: CANSSQETQYF.

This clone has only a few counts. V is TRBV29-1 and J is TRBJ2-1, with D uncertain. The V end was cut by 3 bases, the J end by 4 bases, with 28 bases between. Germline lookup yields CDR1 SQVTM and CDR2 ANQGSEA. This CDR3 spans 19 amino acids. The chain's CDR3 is CSVERGLSLFRSQYNEQFF. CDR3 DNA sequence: TGCAGCGTTGAGCGTGGTCTTTCATTGTTCCGGAGTCAGTACAATGAGCAGTTCTTC.

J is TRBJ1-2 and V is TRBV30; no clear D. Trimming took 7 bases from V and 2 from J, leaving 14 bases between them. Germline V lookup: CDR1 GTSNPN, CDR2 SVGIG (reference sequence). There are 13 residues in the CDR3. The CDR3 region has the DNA TGTGCCTACCTTGGCGGCGTGAACTATGGCTACACCTTC. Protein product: CAYLGGVNYGYTF.

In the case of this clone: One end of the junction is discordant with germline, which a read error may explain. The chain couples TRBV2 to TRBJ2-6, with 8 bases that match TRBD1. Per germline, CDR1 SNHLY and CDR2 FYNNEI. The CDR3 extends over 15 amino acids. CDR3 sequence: CASSEQGAGANVPTF. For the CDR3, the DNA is TGTGCCAGCAGTGAACAGGGGGCTGGGGCCAACGTCCCGACTTTC.

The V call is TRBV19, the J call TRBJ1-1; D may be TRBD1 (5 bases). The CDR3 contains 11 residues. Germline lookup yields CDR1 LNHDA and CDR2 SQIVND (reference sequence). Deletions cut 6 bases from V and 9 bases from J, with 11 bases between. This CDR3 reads CASSWGDQAFF. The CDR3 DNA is TGTGCCAGTAGCTGGGGGGACCAAGCTTTCTTT.

CDR3 sequence: CASSPGGQGSGQPQHF. The CDR3 nucleotides read TGTGCCAGCAGCCCGGGCGGACAGGGATCAGGGCAGCCCCAGCATTTT. The rearrangement joins TRBV11-2 to TRBJ1-5, with 8 nucleotides matching TRBD1. The CDR3 totals 16 residues. Unmatched junction bases numbered 13, after V lost 5 bases and J lost 7 bases. Germline V lookup: CDR1 SGHAT, CDR2 FQNNGV.

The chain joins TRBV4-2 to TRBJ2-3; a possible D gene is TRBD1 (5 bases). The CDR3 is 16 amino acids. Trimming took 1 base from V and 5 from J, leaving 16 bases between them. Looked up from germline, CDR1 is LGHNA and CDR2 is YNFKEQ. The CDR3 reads CASSQVQGVHLDTQYF. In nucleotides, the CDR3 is TGTGCCAGCAGCCAAGTTCAGGGTGTGCATTTAGATACGCAGTATTTT.

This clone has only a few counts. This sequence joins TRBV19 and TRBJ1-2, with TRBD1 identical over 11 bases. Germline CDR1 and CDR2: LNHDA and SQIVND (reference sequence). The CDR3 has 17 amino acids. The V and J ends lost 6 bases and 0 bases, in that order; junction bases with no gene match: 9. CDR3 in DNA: TGTGCCAGTAGACTCATCGGGACAGGGGGGACTAACTATGGCTACACCTTC. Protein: CASRLIGTGGTNYGYTF. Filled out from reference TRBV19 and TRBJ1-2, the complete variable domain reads DGGITQSPKYLFRKEGQNVTLSCEQNLNHDAMYWYRQDPGQGLRLIYYSQIVNDFQKGDIAEGYSVSREKKESFPLTVTSAQKNPTAFYLCASRLIGTGGTNYGYTFGSGTRLTVV.